These 2 T cell receptor beta chains came from one sample sequenced in a study of OX40 agonist ivuxolimab in advanced cancers. The receptor library was made with the immunoSEQ multiplex PCR assay. Here the immuneACCESS table is served through TCRdb, limited to in-frame sequences with V and J called. Missing clones are a known gap in these copies; in checked studies unresolved V genes cover under half, and the rest lacks a known reason. This sample has about 36,000 clones in its table, and roughly 80% of those were observed once. Clones ranked in the top ten supply around a fifth of the sample. The input for sequencing was CD4+ or CD8+ T cells sorted from blood, taken in a trial of the OX40 agonist ivuxolimab. Source of these receptors: an adult with an advanced solid tumor such as melanoma, head and neck, liver or kidney cancer.

The chain is built from TRBV27 and TRBJ2-1; 14 bases fit TRBD2. Trimming removed 3 bases from V and 9 bases from J; junction bases left unmatched: 4. The CDR3 runs to 15 residues. The germline CDR1 and CDR2 sequences are MNHEY and SMNVEV (reference sequence). CDR3 DNA: TGTGCCAGCAGTTTCGGGACTAGCGGGGGAGGTGAGCAGTTCTTC. Protein sequence: CASSFGTSGGGEQFF.

The rearrangement links TRBV27 to TRBJ2-1; 11 positions match TRBD2. This CDR3 region has 15 residues. Germline V CDR1 and CDR2: MNHEY, SMNVEV (reference sequence). J lost 12 bases, V lost 1 base, and 8 bases had no gene match. The CDR3, as DNA: TGTGCCAGCAGTTTATTAGCGGGAGGGCCGCTGTGGCAGTTCTTC. Protein product: CASSLLAGGPLWQFF.